Given below is one T cell receptor beta chain in context. The antigen is unknown. The entry originates in a study of cytomegalovirus exposure and HLA in healthy donors. Study observations and caveats: Most TCR sequences were uncommon, yet certain public TCRs appeared in many donors.

PCR was performed using 60 Vbeta and 13 Jbeta primers. Profiling relied on immunoSEQ multiplex PCR, and the TCRdb table lists in-frame clones only, not all of them. The sample shows about 120,000 clones, approximately 81% of them seen only once. V shed 4 bases and J 2 bases; nucleotides not matched to a gene: 18. CDR1 and CDR2 (germline): MGHRA, YSYEKL. This CDR3 has 19 residues. This TCR was sampled from a woman between 40 and 55 years old in good health and CMV-seronegative. Sequenced: PBMCs. The V call is TRBV4-1, the J call TRBJ2-7, with TRBD1 matching over 9 bases. The CDR3 nucleotides are TGCGCCAGCAGCCCTCTACTAAATAAAGACAGGGGGTATACCTACGAGCAGTACTTC. Its protein is CASSPLLNKDRGYTYEQYF.